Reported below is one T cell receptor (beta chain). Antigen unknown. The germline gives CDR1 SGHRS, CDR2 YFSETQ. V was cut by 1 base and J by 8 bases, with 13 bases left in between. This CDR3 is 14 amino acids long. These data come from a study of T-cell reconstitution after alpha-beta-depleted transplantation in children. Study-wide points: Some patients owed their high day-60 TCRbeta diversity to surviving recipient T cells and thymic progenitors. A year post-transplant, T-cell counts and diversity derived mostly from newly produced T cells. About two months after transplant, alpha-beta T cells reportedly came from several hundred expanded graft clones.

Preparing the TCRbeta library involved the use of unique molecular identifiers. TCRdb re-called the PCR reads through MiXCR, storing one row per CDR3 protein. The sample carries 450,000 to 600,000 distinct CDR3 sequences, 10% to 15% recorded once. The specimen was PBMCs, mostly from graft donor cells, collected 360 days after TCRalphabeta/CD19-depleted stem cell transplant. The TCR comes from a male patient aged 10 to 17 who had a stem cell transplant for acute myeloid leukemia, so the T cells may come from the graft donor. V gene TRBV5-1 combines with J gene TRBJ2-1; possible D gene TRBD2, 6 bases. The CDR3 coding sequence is TGCGCCAGCAGCTTGCTTCTAGCGCCCGATGAGCAGTTCTTC. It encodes CASSLLLAPDEQFF.